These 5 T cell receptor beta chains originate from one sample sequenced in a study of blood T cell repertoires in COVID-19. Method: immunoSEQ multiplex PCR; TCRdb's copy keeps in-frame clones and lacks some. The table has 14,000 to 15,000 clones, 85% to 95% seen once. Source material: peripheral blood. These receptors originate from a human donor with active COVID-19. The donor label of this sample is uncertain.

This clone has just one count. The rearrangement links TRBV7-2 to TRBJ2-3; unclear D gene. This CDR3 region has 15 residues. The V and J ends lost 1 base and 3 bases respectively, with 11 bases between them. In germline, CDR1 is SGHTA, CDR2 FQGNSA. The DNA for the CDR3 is TGTGCCAGCAGCTTAGTCCAGCGAGAAACAGATACGCAGTATTTT. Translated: CASSLVQRETDTQYF.

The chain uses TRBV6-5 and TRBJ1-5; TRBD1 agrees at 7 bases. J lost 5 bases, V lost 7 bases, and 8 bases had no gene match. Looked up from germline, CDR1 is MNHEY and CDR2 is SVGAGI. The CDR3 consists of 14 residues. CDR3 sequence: CASKIRQGDQPQHF. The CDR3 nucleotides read TGTGCCAGCAAAATCCGACAGGGCGATCAGCCCCAGCATTTT.

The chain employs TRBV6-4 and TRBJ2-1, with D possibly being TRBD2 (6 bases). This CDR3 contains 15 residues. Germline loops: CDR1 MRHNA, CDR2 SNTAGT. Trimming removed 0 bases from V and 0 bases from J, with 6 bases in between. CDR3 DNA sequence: TGTGCCAGCAGTGACTCAGCGGGCTCCTACAATGAGCAGTTCTTC. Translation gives CASSDSAGSYNEQFF.

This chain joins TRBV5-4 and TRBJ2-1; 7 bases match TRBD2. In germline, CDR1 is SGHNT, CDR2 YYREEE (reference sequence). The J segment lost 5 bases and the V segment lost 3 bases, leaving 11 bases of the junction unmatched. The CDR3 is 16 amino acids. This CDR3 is CASSWGGGRAHNEQFF. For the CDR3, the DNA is TGTGCCAGCAGCTGGGGTGGAGGGAGGGCCCACAATGAGCAGTTCTTC.

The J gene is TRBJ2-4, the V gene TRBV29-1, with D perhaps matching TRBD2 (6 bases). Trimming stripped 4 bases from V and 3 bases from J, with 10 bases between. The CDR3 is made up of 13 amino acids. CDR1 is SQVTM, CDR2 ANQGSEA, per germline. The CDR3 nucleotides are TGCAGCGTTGCGGGGGTTGTCAAAAACATTCAGTACTTC. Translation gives CSVAGVVKNIQYF.